One sample yielded the 7 T cell receptor beta chains listed below, sequenced in a study of T cells in Graves' hyperthyroidism and ophthalmopathy. Amplification targeted TCR beta CDR3 regions from RNA transcripts. Primed by the HTBI set, a first-round RT-PCR was run on the TCR CDR3. TCRdb redid the calling of the multiplex PCR reads with MiXCR, one entry per CDR3 protein. The sample has about 570,000 distinct CDR3 sequences, 11% to 15% seen once. Material for sequencing was blood. The receptors shown here come from a woman between 35 and 50 years old with Graves' hyperthyroidism.

Only one count was recorded for this clonotype. The chain joins TRBV6-1 to TRBJ1-5; no clear D gene. V gave up 2 bases and J gave up 4 bases, with 9 bases separating them. This CDR3 comprises 14 residues. CDR1 is MNHNS, CDR2 SASEGT, per germline. The CDR3 is CASSEIHENQPQHF. In DNA, the CDR3 is TGTGCCAGCAGTGAAATACACGAAAATCAGCCCCAGCATTTT.

V gene TRBV7-3 combines with J gene TRBJ2-3, with 7 bases fitting TRBD2. CDR1 is SGHTA, CDR2 FQGTGA, per germline. The CDR3 loop spans 14 amino acids. With V trimmed by 5 bases and J by 4 bases, 6 bases remained unmatched. The CDR3 DNA follows: TGTGCCAGCAGCCCCGGGACTACCCCAGATACGCAGTATTTT. Protein: CASSPGTTPDTQYF.

This clonotype was counted at least ten times. The chain is built from TRBV7-2 and TRBJ2-5, with 9 nucleotides matching TRBD2. The CDR3 sequence is 15 residues long. Germline trimming cut 3 bases from V and 1 base from J; bases unmatched to any gene: 3. Germline CDR1 SGHTA, CDR2 FQGNSA. CDR3 sequence (DNA): TGTGCCAGCAGCTTGGAGGGACTAGCCCAAGAGACCCAGTACTTC. This gives the protein CASSLEGLAQETQYF.

In regard to this clonotype: This may come from a read error, since a much larger clone is one base off. The chain has TRBV6-1 and TRBJ2-1; TRBD2 agrees at 14 bases. There are 16 residues in the CDR3. CDR1 is MNHNS, CDR2 SASEGT, per germline. This CDR3 is CASNGLAGGERNERFF. In DNA, the CDR3 is TGTGCCAGCAACGGACTAGCGGGAGGTGAGAGGAATGAGCGGTTCTTC.

This clonotype occurred many times. The chain links TRBV5-1 to TRBJ2-1; 8 bases agree with TRBD2. The V gene end was trimmed by 2 bases and the J gene end by 7 bases; junction bases not matched to a gene: 5. Looked up from germline, CDR1 is SGHRS and CDR2 is YFSETQ. This CDR3 region has 14 residues. Here the CDR3 reads CASSLAGVRNEQFF. The CDR3 DNA sequence: TGCGCCAGCAGCTTAGCGGGAGTCAGGAATGAGCAGTTCTTC.

This clonotype showed up just a few times. V usage is TRBV7-6 and J usage is TRBJ2-5; 11 nucleotides line up with TRBD1. V dropped 5 bases and J dropped 5; count of bases not matched to a gene: 7. From germline, CDR1 is SGHVS and CDR2 FNYEAQ. CDR3 length: 15 residues. This CDR3 reads CASSEGQGAYETQYF. The DNA of the CDR3 is TGTGCCAGCAGCGAAGGACAGGGGGCGTATGAGACCCAGTACTTC. The full variable domain, rest sourced from reference TRBV7-6 and TRBJ2-5, is GAGVSQSPRYKVTKRGQDVALRCDPISGHVSLYWYRQALGQGPEFLTYFNYEAQQDKSGLPNDRFSAERPEGSISTLTIQRTEQRDSAMYRCASSEGQGAYETQYFGPGTRLLVL.

The chain combines TRBV10-3 with TRBJ2-7; D possibly corresponds to TRBD1 (6 bases). Per the germline V gene, CDR1 is ENHRY and CDR2 is SYGVKD. The CDR3 is 13 amino acids. Trimming removed 6 bases from V and 3 bases from J, with 12 bases in between. CDR3 sequence: CAISSRGNYEQYF. CDR3 DNA sequence: TGTGCCATCAGCTCCAGGGGTAACTACGAGCAGTACTTC.